Sequencing of this T cell receptor beta chain was carried out in a study of cytomegalovirus exposure and HLA in healthy donors (dated by TCRdb to the late 2010s). The study in broad terms: According to a later analysis, one platform produced both the 120 validation repertoires and the roughly 650 repertoires of the first cohort. The aim of the study was to test whether cataloging public T cell receptors could identify signatures of past pathogen exposure. A separate validation cohort of about 110 different subjects was used in addition to the approximately 610-subject first cohort. To predict cytomegalovirus infection status, the study brought together high-throughput TCR immunosequencing, statistical association of individual TCRs with disease status, and machine learning. What the work shows at the level of the full study, not this receptor alone: The study gave a list of 150 to 200 TCR beta chains associated with cytomegalovirus. In vitro tests confirmed that a few of the cytomegalovirus-associated TCR beta chains recognize cytomegalovirus antigens. In a later analysis, TCRs clustered in the first cohort were found to also tend to co-occur in the 120 or so validation repertoires, with about 93% of cluster scores above 0. It was suggested by the authors that the approach could potentially be generalized to other disease states and immunological phenotypes. While some public TCRs were present in many individuals, most TCR sequences turned up only very rarely across donors. The validation cohort had no HLA typing available for a later analysis, so co-occurrence within that cohort was assessed over all 120 repertoires. The classifier was reported to diagnose cytomegalovirus status with high specificity and sensitivity in both the original and validation cohorts.

Donors formed part of the validation cohort, which comprised over a hundred subjects and was distinct from the first cohort of over 500 subjects. Library prep was done by the immunoSEQ multiplex PCR assay. The authors' pipeline ran thus. To diagnose cytomegalovirus status from the catalog of TCR beta chain sequences, a statistical classification framework was built. TCRdb provides this immuneACCESS table in a form limited to in-frame rearrangements. Some clones are lacking; in checked studies, under half of them reflect an unresolved V gene, and why the rest are absent is not known. V, J and clone size are those of that table, while D and trimming were read from the DNA. Across this sample there are some 170,000 clones, with roughly 83% seen only once. Together, the top ten hold 9.5% to 13% of the sample. A word on this clone: The antigen it binds to is not known. Base qualities are missing; no much larger clone stands one base away.

CDR1 and CDR2 are read off the germline V gene as MNHEY and SVGAGI. Relative to germline, V is missing 5 bases and J is missing 1 base, with 2 bases of the junction outside any gene match. Taken from cysteine to phenylalanine, the CDR3 has 15 residues. Only the CDR3 region is kept as DNA, spanning 45 bases read in frame from base 1. Recombination linked TRBV6-5 to TRBJ1-5; 10 middle bases align to TRBD1. The sequencing sample was made of PBMCs. The source of this sequence is a man aged 30 to 45 in good health and CMV-seropositive. The DNA reads TGTGCCAGCAGTAGGGGACAGGGGAGCAATCAGCCCCAGCATTTT. Protein translation: CASSRGQGSNQPQHF.